Below are 24 T cell receptor beta chains sequenced from a single sample in a study of T cells in Graves' hyperthyroidism and ophthalmopathy. Amplified regions were TCR beta CDR3 sequences from RNA transcripts. The primer set for the first-round RT-PCR of the TCR CDR3 was HTBI. TCRdb redid the calling of the multiplex PCR reads with MiXCR, one entry per CDR3 protein. The repertoire has roughly 380,000 distinct CDR3 sequences, 15% to 20% of them found once; the top ten carry about 16%. Specimen: blood. These receptors originate from a woman between 40 and 55 years old with Graves' ophthalmopathy.

This clonotype has at least ten counts. The chain has TRBV6-5 and TRBJ2-6; unclear D gene. The CDR3 loop spans 14 amino acids. Trimming took 2 bases from V and 3 from J, leaving 5 bases between them. Germline assignment: CDR1 MNHEY and CDR2 SVGAGI. CDR3: CASSYQGGANVLTF. The CDR3 DNA is TGTGCCAGCAGTTACCAAGGTGGGGCCAACGTCCTGACTTTC.

The sample holds many counts of this clonotype. This may stem from a read error, because a much larger clone lies one nucleotide away. The chain is built from TRBV7-8 and TRBJ1-1, with a possible D match to TRBD1 (5 bases). CDR1 is SGHVS and CDR2 is FQNEAQ in the germline V gene. There are 12 residues in the CDR3. V dropped 2 bases and J dropped 8 bases, with 9 bases sitting between them. The CDR3: CASSLPGGEAFF. The CDR3 DNA reads as TGTGCCAGCAGCTTACCGGGGGGAGAAGCTTTCTTT.

This clonotype was counted ten times or more. The chain employs TRBV11-2 and TRBJ1-5, with a possible D match to TRBD1 (5 bases). CDR3 length equals 15 residues. The V and J ends lost 6 bases and 2 bases respectively, with 14 bases between them. CDR1 and CDR2 (germline): SGHAT, FQNNGV. The CDR3 region is CASSSGQRGNQPQHF. CDR3 bases: TGTGCCAGCAGTTCAGGGCAACGGGGCAATCAGCCCCAGCATTTT.

This clonotype came up many times. The CDR3 region has the DNA TGTGCCAGCAGAGCCCCGGGTCCGTATGGCTACACCTTC. It specifies CASRAPGPYGYTF. The chain links TRBV12-3 or TRBV12-4 to TRBJ1-2; D unclear. V was pared by 6 bases and J by 5 bases, with 13 bases between. This CDR3 spans 13 amino acids.

CDR3 nucleotides: TGTGCCAGTTCTCTCCGGGACAGGGAGGTTGGCTACACCTTC. Protein sequence: CASSLRDREVGYTF. This chain connects TRBV6-1 to TRBJ1-2, with 9 bases lining up with TRBD1. The CDR3 consists of 14 residues. CDR1 MNHNS and CDR2 SASEGT come from the germline V gene. V lost 9 bases to trimming and J lost 7 bases; unmatched junction nucleotides: 12.

This clonotype was seen only a few times. The J gene is TRBJ1-2, the V gene TRBV6-1; no firm D call. V gave up 6 bases and J gave up 3 bases, with 8 bases separating them. Germline V gene data show CDR1 as MNHNS and CDR2 as SASEGT. This CDR3 has 12 residues. Here the CDR3 DNA reads TGTGCCAGCAGAGGACGACACTATGGCTACACCTTC. Its protein is CASRGRHYGYTF.

This clonotype was observed at least ten times. The V and J genes are TRBV6-5 and TRBJ1-1; D remains unclear. V lost 1 base, J lost 6 bases, and 12 bases lay in between. CDR3 length: 14 amino acids. The germline V gene has CDR1 MNHEY and CDR2 SVGAGI. The CDR3 protein is CASSYFGVQAEAFF. The DNA of the CDR3 is TGTGCCAGCAGTTACTTCGGGGTGCAGGCTGAAGCTTTCTTT.

This clonotype was recorded many times. The J gene is TRBJ1-1, the V gene TRBV19; D perhaps matches TRBD1 (5 bases). V lost 4 bases and J 5 bases, leaving 14 bases between the germline ends. Looked up from germline, CDR1 is LNHDA and CDR2 is SQIVND (reference sequence). CDR3 length equals 14 residues. CDR3 protein: CASSTGTGGTEAFF. In DNA, the CDR3 is TGTGCCAGTAGTACCGGGACCGGGGGTACTGAAGCTTTCTTT.

This clonotype was observed many times. The gene calls are TRBV6-5 and TRBJ2-2, with 12 positions matching TRBD2. CDR1 is MNHEY and CDR2 is SVGAGI in the germline V gene. The CDR3 loop spans 16 amino acids. V shed 6 bases, J shed 6 bases, and the junction held 8 bases outside the gene matches. The CDR3 region is CASRLGLAGLAGELFF. The DNA of the CDR3 is TGTGCCAGCAGATTAGGACTAGCGGGACTTGCCGGGGAGCTGTTTTTT.

This clonotype was seen ten or more times. Germline and junction disagree at one end, which may indicate a read error. The J gene is TRBJ2-6, the V gene TRBV7-7, with D possibly matching TRBD2 (5 bases). The CDR3 spans 17 residues. CDR1 and CDR2 (germline): SSHAT, FNYEAQ (reference sequence). CDR3 region: CASSLAPPSSGANVLTF. The CDR3 region has the DNA TGTGCTAGCAGCTTAGCGCCTCCGAGTTCTGGGGCCAACGTCCTGACTTTC.

The sample holds many counts of this clonotype. V and J are TRBV3-1 and TRBJ2-6; 8 bases align to TRBD1. Germline assignment: CDR1 LGHDT and CDR2 YNNKEL (reference sequence). The V segment lost 3 bases and the J segment 0 bases; nucleotides outside the gene matches: 10. This CDR3 has 19 residues. CDR3 residues: CASSQDPGQVFSGANVLTF. The CDR3 nucleotides are TGTGCCAGCAGCCAGGACCCGGGACAGGTCTTCTCTGGGGCCAACGTCCTGACTTTC.

This clonotype was counted many times. The CDR3 loop reads CASRGTGTYEQYF. CDR3 coding DNA: TGTGCCAGCAGAGGGACAGGGACCTACGAGCAGTACTTC. The rearrangement links TRBV6-1 to TRBJ2-7; TRBD1 matches 9 bases. The V segment lost 6 bases and the J segment 2 bases; nucleotides outside the gene matches: 2. This CDR3 has 13 residues. Germline loops: CDR1 MNHNS, CDR2 SASEGT.

This clonotype has ten or more counts. The chain is built from TRBV5-1 and TRBJ2-3; D remains unclear. CDR3 length: 12 amino acids. Germline CDR1 reads SGHRS; CDR2 reads YFSETQ. V gave up 4 bases and J gave up 2 bases, with 5 bases separating them. In DNA form, the CDR3 reads TGCGCCAGCAGCGGGAACACAGATACGCAGTATTTT. It yields the protein CASSGNTDTQYF. Combining the CDR3 with reference TRBV5-1 and TRBJ2-3 gives the whole variable domain KAGVTQTPRYLIKTRGQQVTLSCSPISGHRSVSWYQQTPGQGLQFLFEYFSETQRNKGNFPGRFSGRQFSNSRSEMNVSTLELGDSALYLCASSGNTDTQYFGPGTRLTVL.

The CDR3 sequence is CAWSLYSGPRQETQYF. As DNA, the CDR3 is TGTGCCTGGAGTTTATACTCCGGACCCCGTCAAGAGACCCAGTACTTC. The rearrangement links TRBV30 to TRBJ2-5; no clear D gene. V was pared by 2 bases and J by 2 bases, with 18 bases between. This CDR3 has 16 amino acids. The germline CDR1 and CDR2 sequences are GTSNPN and SVGIG (reference sequence).

This clonotype was seen many times. The V and J genes are TRBV28 and TRBJ1-1, with D perhaps TRBD1 (6 bases). Trimming took off 6 bases at V and 0 bases at J, with 14 bases between the two ends. Looked up from germline, CDR1 is MDHEN and CDR2 is SYDVKM. This CDR3 has 15 residues. This CDR3 reads CASSTGTLMNTEAFF. As DNA, the CDR3 is TGTGCCAGCAGCACAGGGACACTGATGAACACTGAAGCTTTCTTT.

This clonotype has at least ten counts. The chain joins TRBV27 to TRBJ2-7; 7 positions agree with TRBD1. The J segment lost 3 bases and the V segment lost 7 bases, leaving 6 bases of the junction unmatched. Germline CDR1 reads MNHEY; CDR2 reads SMNVEV (reference sequence). This CDR3 comprises 13 residues. The CDR3 reads CASKRQGDYEQYF. Written as DNA, the CDR3 is TGTGCCAGCAAGCGACAGGGAGACTACGAGCAGTACTTC.

There are many counts of this clonotype. J is TRBJ2-7 and V is TRBV12-3 or TRBV12-4; D gene uncertain. This CDR3 has 12 residues. Trimming cost V 2 bases and J 5 bases, with 7 bases left between them. CDR3 region: CASSLSDDEQYF. For the CDR3, the DNA is TGTGCCAGCAGTTTAAGTGACGACGAGCAGTACTTC.

The table lists this clonotype with many counts. The CDR3 carries no conserved terminal phenylalanine or tryptophan, so it likely arises from a read error. The gene calls are TRBV12-3 or TRBV12-4 and TRBJ2-2; no definite D call. The CDR3 contains 11 residues. V was cut by 4 bases and J by 9 bases, with 6 bases left in between. CDR3 coding DNA: TGTGCCAGCAGTTCCCACAGGGAGCTGTTTCTT. This codes for CASSSHRELFL.

Ten or more counts support this clonotype. V is TRBV6-5 and J is TRBJ1-1; tentatively, D is TRBD1 (6 bases). V was trimmed by 0 bases and J by 6 bases, leaving 20 bases between them. Per germline, CDR1 MNHEY and CDR2 SVGAGI. The CDR3 has 17 residues. The CDR3, as DNA: TGTGCCAGCAGTTACTCCCGAACAGGGTGGTTGCAGGCTGAAGCTTTCTTT. It is translated as CASSYSRTGWLQAEAFF.

This clonotype showed up many times. The chain is built from TRBV6-4 and TRBJ2-1; TRBD1 aligns across 7 bases. CDR3 length: 11 residues. V lost 7 bases, J lost 6 bases, and 0 bases stayed unmatched. Germline-derived CDR1 and CDR2 are MRHNA and SNTAGT. The CDR3 sequence is CASNRGNEQFF. The CDR3 region has the DNA TGTGCCAGCAACAGGGGCAATGAGCAGTTCTTC.

The rearrangement joins TRBV5-1 to TRBJ2-5; 9 nucleotides line up with TRBD2. This CDR3 region has 16 residues. V was clipped by 3 bases and J by 7 bases; unmatched bases: 13. Germline V gene lookup returns CDR1 SGHRS and CDR2 YFSETQ. The CDR3 sequence: CASSSAGGISIVTQYF. The CDR3, as DNA: TGCGCCAGCAGCTCCGCGGGAGGGATATCTATAGTGACCCAGTACTTC.

The chain couples TRBV4-3 to TRBJ1-1, with D unresolved. The CDR3 is 15 residues long. Germline CDR1 is LGHNA and CDR2 is YSLEER. V lost 1 base and J 0 bases, leaving 9 bases between the germline ends. This CDR3 reads CASSQAVFMNTEAFF. The DNA of the CDR3 is TGCGCCAGCAGCCAAGCAGTATTTATGAACACTGAAGCTTTCTTT.

Points on this clonotype: This may stem from a read error, because a much larger clone lies one nucleotide away. This rearrangement joins TRBV4-1 to TRBJ2-7; 7 bases are a match to TRBD2. CDR3 size: 13 residues. Germline V gene data show CDR1 as MGHRA and CDR2 as YSYEKL. In DNA form, the CDR3 reads TGCGCCAGCAGCCAACGACTAGCTGTCGAGCAGCACTTC. It codes for CASSQRLAVEQHF.

Of note for this clonotype: One base away lies a much larger clone, so this may be a sequencing read error. J is TRBJ1-3 and V is TRBV12-3 or TRBV12-4, with TRBD1 identical over 7 bases. V lost 5 bases, J lost 0 bases, and 1 base stayed unmatched. The CDR3 has 14 amino acids. For the CDR3, the DNA is TGTGCCAGCAGTGACAGGGTCTCTGGAAACACCATATATTTT. It codes for CASSDRVSGNTIYF.